Shown below are 9 T cell receptor beta chains from a single sample sequenced in a study of Tregs in tolerant kidney transplant recipients (dated by TCRdb to about 2019). Receptor libraries were prepared by the immunoSEQ multiplex PCR assay. TCRdb mirrors the immuneACCESS table, restricted to in-frame sequences. Some clones are absent from its copies; in checked studies, under half trace to an unresolved V gene, and the reason for the others is unknown. In this sample the table shows fewer than 150,000 clones, about 91% of which occur a single time. The ten largest account for around 0.58% of the sample. Source material: CD4+ T cells from blood. The receptors stem from a human donor in good health.

This clone was observed once. V usage is TRBV30 and J usage is TRBJ2-2; D might be TRBD2 (5 bases). This CDR3 has 14 amino acids. V was cut by 4 bases and J by 3 bases, with 12 bases left in between. Germline V gives CDR1 GTSNPN, CDR2 SVGIG (reference sequence). The CDR3 DNA reads TGTGCCTGGACCATCCGGACTTACACCGGGGAGCTGTTTTTT. Amino acids: CAWTIRTYTGELFF. The whole variable domain, remainder taken from reference TRBV30 and TRBJ2-2, is SQTIHQWPATLVQPVGSPLSLECTVEGTSNPNLYWYRQAAGRGLQLLFYSVGIGQISSEVPQNLSASRPQDRQFILSSKKLLLSDSGFYLCAWTIRTYTGELFFGEGSRLTVL.

The DNA of the CDR3 is TGTGCCAGCAGCTCAGGGGGATCCACTGAAGCTTTCTTT. It is translated as CASSSGGSTEAFF. The chain is built from TRBV7-9 and TRBJ1-1; TRBD1 matches 7 bases. This CDR3 is 13 amino acids long. Germline V gives CDR1 SEHNR, CDR2 FQNEAQ (reference sequence). V lost 4 bases to trimming and J lost 4 bases; unmatched junction nucleotides: 3.

The chain combines TRBV10-2 with TRBJ2-1; 13 nucleotides align to TRBD2. The CDR3 has 18 amino acids. The germline V gene has CDR1 WSHSY and CDR2 SAAADI. V lost 3 bases, J lost 1 base, and 6 bases stayed unmatched. The CDR3 is CASSDFEGLAGSYNEQFF. CDR3 coding DNA: TGCGCCAGCAGTGACTTCGAGGGACTAGCGGGATCCTACAATGAGCAGTTCTTC.

The chain links TRBV9 to TRBJ2-7; 8 bases line up with TRBD2. Per the germline V gene, CDR1 is SGDLS and CDR2 is YYNGEE. CDR3 length equals 13 residues. V trimming: 4 bases; J trimming: 9 bases; junction bases outside the gene matches: 9. This CDR3 is CASSPSPTSAQYF. The CDR3 DNA reads as TGTGCCAGCAGCCCCTCCCCGACTAGCGCGCAGTACTTC.

The chain combines TRBV2 with TRBJ2-2; TRBD2 matches at 7 bases. The CDR3 spans 14 residues. Germline loops: CDR1 SNHLY, CDR2 FYNNEI. Trimming cost V 4 bases and J 6 bases; bases outside gene matches: 5. The DNA for the CDR3 is TGTGCCAGCAGTGGGACTAGTTTCTCCGGGGAGCTGTTTTTT. Translating it yields CASSGTSFSGELFF. Using reference TRBV2 and TRBJ2-2 for the parts outside the CDR3, the full variable domain is EPEVTQTPSHQVTQMGQEVILRCVPISNHLYFYWYRQILGQKVEFLVSFYNNEISEKSEIFDDQFSVERPDGSNFTLKIRSTKLEDSAMYFCASSGTSFSGELFFGEGSRLTVL.

The chain has TRBV19 and TRBJ2-1, with TRBD2 matching 8 bases. V gave up 0 bases and J gave up 5 bases; unmatched junction bases: 15. The CDR3 is 19 amino acids. CDR1 and CDR2 from the germline V gene are LNHDA and SQIVND (reference sequence). The CDR3 is CASSIDLPGRGAADNEQFF. The CDR3 DNA sequence: TGTGCCAGTAGTATAGATCTACCCGGGCGGGGGGCCGCAGACAATGAGCAGTTCTTC.

The rearrangement uses TRBV7-7 and TRBJ2-2; TRBD2 matches at 12 bases. The CDR3 has 16 amino acids. After removal of 5 bases from V and 1 base from J, the junction contained 2 bases not matched to a gene. Looked up from germline, CDR1 is SSHAT and CDR2 is FNYEAQ (reference sequence). In DNA, the CDR3 is TGTGCCAGCAGCCCTAGCGGGAGGGGGAACACCGGGGAGCTGTTTTTT. Residues: CASSPSGRGNTGELFF.

V is TRBV5-1 and J is TRBJ2-3, with no clear D. Per germline, CDR1 SGHRS and CDR2 YFSETQ. This CDR3 contains 14 residues. Trimming took off 4 bases at V and 0 bases at J, with 9 bases between the two ends. This CDR3 is CASSLLGSTDTQYF. CDR3 sequence (DNA): TGCGCCAGCAGCCTCTTGGGTAGCACAGATACGCAGTATTTT.

This chain uses TRBV7-9 with TRBJ2-2; D call uncertain. CDR1 is SEHNR and CDR2 is FQNEAQ in the germline V gene (reference sequence). Trimming left V 1 base short and J 4 bases short, with 4 bases between. The CDR3 sequence is 13 residues long. Here the CDR3 DNA reads TGTGCCAGCAGCTTAGGGGGCACCGGGGAGCTGTTTTTT. Its protein is CASSLGGTGELFF.